The 21 T cell receptor beta chains below come from one sample, sequenced in a study of blood T cells in healthy people across ages. A second PCR, run for 7 to 11 cycles, used a sample-barcoded 5' primer plus a J-beta primer mix. One entry per CDR3 protein results from TCRdb running MiXCR on the 5' RACE reads. The table has more than 900,000 distinct CDR3 sequences, approximately 32% seen once. The same sample was also used in a study of T cells of mothers and their children.

Material: blood. These receptors originate from a woman aged 40 to 49 in good health.

Only a few counts were recorded for this clonotype. The chain carries TRBV11-2 and TRBJ2-1; 9 bases align to TRBD2. The junction had 3 bases not matched to a gene; V was cut back by 0 bases and J by 6 bases. This CDR3 is 15 amino acids long. Germline lookup yields CDR1 SGHAT and CDR2 FQNNGV. The CDR3 bases are TGTGCCAGCAGCTTAGAAGCGGGGGGTTTCAATGAGCAGTTCTTC. This gives the protein CASSLEAGGFNEQFF. The complete variable domain, with remaining parts taken from reference TRBV11-2 and TRBJ2-1, reads EAGVAQSPRYKIIEKRQSVAFWCNPISGHATLYWYQQILGQGPKLLIQFQNNGVVDDSQLPKDRFSAERLKGVDSTLKIQPAKLEDSAVYLCASSLEAGGFNEQFFGPGTRLTVL.

This clonotype was seen just once. The chain has TRBV9 and TRBJ2-3; D is possibly TRBD1 (5 bases). This CDR3 comprises 16 residues. Trimming stripped 4 bases from V and 4 bases from J, with 19 bases between. Germline CDR1 is SGDLS and CDR2 is YYNGEE. CDR3 in amino acids: CASSSDGAVSADTQYF. The CDR3 DNA reads TGTGCCAGCAGCTCCGATGGGGCAGTTTCAGCAGATACGCAGTATTTT.

On this clonotype itself: A much larger clone differs from this one at a single base, so this may be a read error. The V and J genes are TRBV7-6 and TRBJ2-7; maybe TRBD1 (5 bases). CDR1 SGHVS and CDR2 FNYEAQ come from the germline V gene. This CDR3 is built from 16 residues. The CDR3 DNA follows: TGTGCCAGCAGCTTAGCGTTTATGGGGCAATCCTACGAGCGGTACTTC. This translates into CASSLAFMGQSYERYF.

This clonotype was seen only a few times. The chain links TRBV6-1 to TRBJ2-1; D unresolved. The CDR3 consists of 13 residues. Germline V gene sequence: CDR1 MNHNS, CDR2 SASEGT. V lost 5 bases, J lost 8 bases, and 13 bases lay in between. The CDR3, as DNA: TGTGCCAGCAGTATAGGCCTTGGGGATGAGCAGTTCTTC. It is translated as CASSIGLGDEQFF.

The sample holds a few counts of this clonotype. The rearrangement links TRBV5-1 to TRBJ2-5, with D perhaps matching TRBD1 or TRBD2 (6 bases each). Between the trimmed V and J ends, which lost 4 bases and 3 bases, there was a span of 13 bases. CDR3 length: 14 residues. Germline V gene sequence: CDR1 SGHRS, CDR2 YFSETQ. CDR3 in DNA: TGCGCCAGCAGCGGTCTCGGGGGCGAAGAGACCCAGTACTTC. Protein sequence: CASSGLGGEETQYF.

In its sample, this clonotype was seen many times. The rearrangement joins TRBV20-1 to TRBJ2-1; 9 bases align to TRBD2. The CDR3 length is 16 residues. The ends lost 0 bases at V and 4 bases at J; junction bases unmatched: 7. Looked up from germline, CDR1 is DFQATT and CDR2 is SNEGSKA (reference sequence). The CDR3 sequence is CSARDPAGGIYNEQFF. DNA of the CDR3: TGCAGTGCTAGAGATCCCGCGGGGGGGATTTACAATGAGCAGTTCTTC.

The chain joins TRBV7-2 to TRBJ1-1; no clear D. Trimming took 5 bases from V and 7 from J, leaving 8 bases between them. The CDR3 runs 11 residues. The V gene's germline CDR1 is SGHTA and CDR2 FQGNSA. The CDR3 region has the DNA TGTGCCAGCAGCCGGACTGTTGAAGCTTTCTTT. Amino acid sequence: CASSRTVEAFF. The full variable domain, with the rest looked up from reference TRBV7-2 and TRBJ1-1, is GAGVSQSPSNKVTEKGKDVELRCDPISGHTALYWYRQSLGQGLEFLIYFQGNSAPDKSGLPSDRFSAERTGGSVSTLTIQRTQQEDSAVYLCASSRTVEAFFGQGTRLTVV.

This clonotype has at least ten counts. This chain uses TRBV7-2 with TRBJ2-5; 10 bases line up with TRBD2. J gave up 4 bases and V 2 bases, and 13 bases lay outside the gene matches. There are 18 residues in the CDR3. Germline CDR1 SGHTA, CDR2 FQGNSA. Written as DNA, the CDR3 is TGTGCCAGCAGCTTAAATCGGCTAGCGGGGGCCGGGGGAGAGACCCAGTACTTC. Amino acid sequence: CASSLNRLAGAGGETQYF.

The table lists this clonotype with a few counts. The chain couples TRBV7-8 to TRBJ1-2; D ambiguous. CDR1 is SGHVS and CDR2 is FQNEAQ in the germline V gene. This CDR3 is built from 12 residues. With 6 bases removed from V and 5 bases from J, the gap between germline ends came to 10 bases. The CDR3, as DNA: TGTGCCAGCAGTTCGCAGGAATATGGCTACACCTTC. Translating gives CASSSQEYGYTF.

CDR3 DNA: TGTGCCAGCAGTGGGCCCCTTGGGGGGCGGAACACTGAAGCTTTCTTT. Its translation: CASSGPLGGRNTEAFF. The rearrangement joins TRBV2 to TRBJ1-1; D may be TRBD1 (6 bases). This CDR3 has 16 amino acids. V lost 4 bases and J lost 1, with 16 bases in between. Germline V gene data show CDR1 as SNHLY and CDR2 as FYNNEI.

The chain has TRBV24-1 and TRBJ2-7, with TRBD1 as a possible D gene (7 bases). The germline V and J ends were trimmed by 3 bases and 5 bases, with 19 bases remaining between them. Germline V gives CDR1 KGHDR, CDR2 SFDVKD. This CDR3 is built from 16 residues. The CDR3 coding sequence is TGTGCCACCAGTGATGCAGGCAGGGGGGTGTCCCACGAGCAGTACTTC. Translating it yields CATSDAGRGVSHEQYF.

This clonotype appeared many times. The chain combines TRBV10-3 with TRBJ1-2; a weak D match, TRBD1 (6 bases). Trimming took 1 base from V and 8 from J, leaving 17 bases between them. Germline loops: CDR1 ENHRY, CDR2 SYGVKD. The length of the CDR3 is 15 residues. CDR3 protein: CAISELPVPGEGYTF. CDR3 nucleotides: TGTGCCATCAGTGAGTTGCCTGTACCAGGGGAAGGCTACACCTTC.

V and J are TRBV7-3 and TRBJ2-7; maybe TRBD1 (6 bases). V was pared by 4 bases and J by 7 bases, with 20 bases between. The CDR3 runs 15 residues. From germline, CDR1 is SGHTA and CDR2 FQGTGA. CDR3 DNA: TGTGCCAGCAGCTCAGGACTCGGGACACACAATGAGCAGTACTTC. The encoded protein is CASSSGLGTHNEQYF.

This clonotype was found many times. The chain employs TRBV28 and TRBJ1-2; D remains unclear. The V gene's germline CDR1 is MDHEN and CDR2 SYDVKM. The CDR3 has 14 amino acids. The V gene lost 3 bases and the J gene lost 0 bases, with 8 bases spanning the gap. The CDR3 DNA reads TGTGCCAGCAGTTTCGGGCTGGCTAACTATGGCTACACCTTC. Protein: CASSFGLANYGYTF.

The genes are TRBV4-3 and TRBJ2-3; D gene uncertain. The germline V gene encodes CDR1 LGHNA and CDR2 YSLEER. Trimming stripped 0 bases from V and 1 base from J, with 5 bases between. The CDR3 is 14 amino acids. The CDR3 DNA is TGCGCCAGCAGCCAAGAGTGGGGCACAGATACGCAGTATTTT. As protein: CASSQEWGTDTQYF.

This clonotype was seen only a few times. The chain combines TRBV10-3 with TRBJ1-1; a possible D gene is TRBD1 (6 bases). This CDR3 has 15 residues. Germline V lookup: CDR1 ENHRY, CDR2 SYGVKD. The ends were cut back, 0 bases at V and 3 bases at J, with 11 bases in the middle. The CDR3 DNA reads TGTGCCATCAGTGAGTCCCAGGGGACGCACACTGAAGCTTTCTTT. Its protein product is CAISESQGTHTEAFF.

Comment on this clonotype: This may arise from a read error, as a much more abundant clone is one base away. The chain uses TRBV11-2 and TRBJ2-4; 7 bases line up with TRBD1. The CDR3 covers 15 residues. The germline V gene has CDR1 SGHAT and CDR2 FQNNGV. Trimming took 2 bases from V and 13 from J; bases not matched to a gene: 14. CDR3 region: CASSLTVQGVSQQYF. The CDR3 nucleotides are TGTGCCAGCAGCTTAACCGTTCAGGGGGTGAGTCAGCAGTACTTC.

In this sample, this clonotype turned up a few times. The junction differs from germline at one of its ends, possibly a read error. The chain carries TRBV20-1 and TRBJ1-1, with D possibly being TRBD1 (5 bases). Per germline, CDR1 DFQATT and CDR2 SNEGSKA (reference sequence). This CDR3 spans 16 amino acids. CDR3 sequence (DNA): TGCAGTGCTAGTGGTACGGGGCAGGAGATGAACACTGGAGCTTTCTTT. It translates to CSASGTGQEMNTGAFF.

V usage is TRBV20-1 and J usage is TRBJ2-1; D perhaps matches TRBD2 (5 bases). Germline assignment: CDR1 DFQATT and CDR2 SNEGSKA (reference sequence). The CDR3 spans 14 residues. Trimming cost V 2 bases and J 4 bases, with 12 bases left between them. The chain's CDR3 is CSARTAREYNEQFF. The CDR3 nucleotides read TGCAGTGCTAGAACTGCGAGGGAATACAATGAGCAGTTCTTC.

The J gene is TRBJ1-1, the V gene TRBV12-3 or TRBV12-4; D is undetermined. V was trimmed by 6 bases and J by 0 bases, leaving 14 bases between them. The CDR3 is made up of 15 amino acids. The CDR3: CASSRGGLMNTEAFF. CDR3 coding DNA: TGTGCCAGCAGCCGCGGAGGACTGATGAACACTGAAGCTTTCTTT.

The chain uses TRBV9 and TRBJ2-4; D uncertain. The last part of the DNA fits TRBJ2-7 better; the J call may be wrong. The CDR3 is 16 amino acids. Per the germline V gene, CDR1 is SGDLS and CDR2 is YYNGEE. The CDR3 bases are TGTGCCAGCAGTGTCTCGTCTAAATCCTTGGCCTACGAGCAGTACTTC. Translated, it gives CASSVSSKSLAYEQYF.